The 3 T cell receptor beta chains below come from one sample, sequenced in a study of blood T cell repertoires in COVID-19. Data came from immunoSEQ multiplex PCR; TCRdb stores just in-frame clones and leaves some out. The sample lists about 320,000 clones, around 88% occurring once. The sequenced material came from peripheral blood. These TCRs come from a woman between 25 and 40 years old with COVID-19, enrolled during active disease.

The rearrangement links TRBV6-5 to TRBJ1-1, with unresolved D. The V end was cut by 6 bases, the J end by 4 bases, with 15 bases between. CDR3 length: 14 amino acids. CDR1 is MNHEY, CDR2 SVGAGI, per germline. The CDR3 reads CASRTTIRGTEAFF. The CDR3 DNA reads TGTGCCAGCAGAACTACCATCCGGGGCACTGAAGCTTTCTTT.

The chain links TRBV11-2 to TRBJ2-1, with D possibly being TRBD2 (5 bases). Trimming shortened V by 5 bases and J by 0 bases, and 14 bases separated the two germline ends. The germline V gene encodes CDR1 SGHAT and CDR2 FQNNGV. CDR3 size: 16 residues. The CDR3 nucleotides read TGTGCCAGCAGCCTCGAGGGCAAGAGCTCCTACAATGAGCAGTTCTTC. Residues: CASSLEGKSSYNEQFF. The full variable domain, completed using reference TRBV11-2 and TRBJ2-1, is EAGVAQSPRYKIIEKRQSVAFWCNPISGHATLYWYQQILGQGPKLLIQFQNNGVVDDSQLPKDRFSAERLKGVDSTLKIQPAKLEDSAVYLCASSLEGKSSYNEQFFGPGTRLTVL.

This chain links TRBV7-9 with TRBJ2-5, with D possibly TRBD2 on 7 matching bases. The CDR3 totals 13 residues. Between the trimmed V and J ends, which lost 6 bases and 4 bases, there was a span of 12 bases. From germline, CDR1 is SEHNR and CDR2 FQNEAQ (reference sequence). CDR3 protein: CASRGGARETQYF. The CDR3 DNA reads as TGTGCCAGCAGGGGGGGGGCGCGAGAGACCCAGTACTTC.